Listed here are 10 T cell receptor beta chains from one sample, sequenced in a study of shared clonotypes between healthy human individuals. The assay was immunoSEQ multiplex PCR, and TCRdb's table has in-frame clones only and misses some. This sample yields over 2 million clones, of which over 85% are seen a single time; about 0.13% belongs to the top ten. The sample taken for sequencing was naive CD4+ T cells sorted from blood. Sample subset: CD45RA+ positively selected. The origin of the receptors is a man younger than 35 in good health.

The V gene is TRBV28, the J gene TRBJ1-2, with TRBD1 matching 7 bases. V lost 5 bases, J lost 4 bases, and 16 bases stayed unmatched. The germline CDR1 and CDR2 sequences are MDHEN and SYDVKM. The CDR3 runs to 17 residues. CDR3 sequence reads: CASSLRTGSTQSYGYTF. In nucleotides, the CDR3 is TGTGCCAGCAGTCTACGGACAGGATCCACTCAAAGCTATGGCTACACCTTC.

The chain links TRBV2 to TRBJ2-3; 11 bases are a match to TRBD2. Germline V CDR1 and CDR2: SNHLY, FYNNEI. The CDR3 extends over 17 amino acids. The trim removed 7 bases at V and 4 bases at J, leaving 13 bases unmatched. CDR3 DNA sequence: TGTGCCAGCATCGAGCGTTTCCTAGCGGGAGGCGCAGATACGCAGTATTTT. It encodes CASIERFLAGGADTQYF.

About this clone itself: The same CDR3 can be traced to other DNA sequences in this sample. This chain connects TRBV7-9 to TRBJ2-7, with 8 bases fitting TRBD2. Trimming cost V 4 bases and J 0 bases; bases outside gene matches: 5. There are 15 residues in the CDR3. Germline loops: CDR1 SEHNR, CDR2 FQNEAQ (reference sequence). CDR3 bases: TGTGCCAGCAGCTCCTCGGGGGGGGACTCCTACGAGCAGTACTTC. Protein product: CASSSSGGDSYEQYF. Full variable domain (outside the CDR3, taken from reference TRBV7-9 and TRBJ2-7): DTGVSQNPRHKITKRGQNVTFRCDPISEHNRLYWYRQTLGQGPEFLTYFQNEAQLEKSRLLSDRFSAERPKGSFSTLEIQRTEQGDSAMYLCASSSSGGDSYEQYFGPGTRLTVT.

The V call is TRBV15, the J call TRBJ1-6; D is uncertain. Per the germline V gene, CDR1 is LNHNV and CDR2 is YYDKDF (reference sequence). V lost 8 bases and J lost 5, with 10 bases in between. The length of the CDR3 is 13 residues. CDR3 bases: TGTGCCACCGCCGCGCAGAATAATTCACCCCTCCACTTT. Protein: CATAAQNNSPLHF. Full variable domain (rest looked up from reference TRBV15 and TRBJ1-6): DAMVIQNPRYQVTQFGKPVTLSCSQTLNHNVMYWYQQKSSQAPKLLFHYYDKDFNNEADTPDNFQSRRPNTSFCFLDIRSPGLGDTAMYLCATAAQNNSPLHFGNGTRLTVT.

The V call is TRBV27, the J call TRBJ2-7; 7 nucleotides align to TRBD2. The CDR3 is 14 residues long. CDR1 and CDR2 from the germline V gene are MNHEY and SMNVEV (reference sequence). The V segment lost 4 bases and the J segment 2 bases; nucleotides outside the gene matches: 5. DNA for the CDR3: TGTGCCAGCAGTTCGGCTAGCGGTCCCTACGAGCAGTACTTC. This gives the protein CASSSASGPYEQYF.

This rearrangement joins TRBV6-6 to TRBJ2-7; D is unclear. V lost 0 bases, J lost 5 bases, and 11 bases lay in between. CDR1 and CDR2 (germline): MNHNY, SVGAGI (reference sequence). The CDR3 loop spans 14 amino acids. The CDR3 sequence is CASSYSAAADEQYF. Here the CDR3 DNA reads TGTGCCAGCAGTTACTCGGCGGCTGCCGACGAGCAGTACTTC.

The sample holds one count of this clone. This chain connects TRBV15 to TRBJ1-4; 9 nucleotides line up with TRBD1. Germline V lookup: CDR1 LNHNV, CDR2 YYDKDF (reference sequence). This CDR3 has 14 residues. The V segment lost 4 bases and the J segment 8 bases; nucleotides outside the gene matches: 5. In DNA form, the CDR3 reads TGTGCCACCAGCATGGACAGGGGCCGGGAAAAACTGTTTTTT. Encoded protein: CATSMDRGREKLFF.

The gene calls are TRBV7-2 and TRBJ2-1; 13 bases agree with TRBD2. CDR3 length equals 17 residues. V dropped 0 bases and J dropped 9; count of bases not matched to a gene: 8. CDR1 is SGHTA, CDR2 FQGNSA, per germline. The DNA for the CDR3 is TGTGCCAGCAGCTTAGCGGCACTAGCGGGAGGGGGAGGTGAGCAGTTCTTC. This gives the protein CASSLAALAGGGGEQFF. Looking up the rest from reference TRBV7-2 and TRBJ2-1 gives the full variable domain: GAGVSQSPSNKVTEKGKDVELRCDPISGHTALYWYRQSLGQGLEFLIYFQGNSAPDKSGLPSDRFSAERTGGSVSTLTIQRTQQEDSAVYLCASSLAALAGGGGEQFFGPGTRLTVL.

This chain joins TRBV4-1 and TRBJ2-3; 10 nucleotides agree with TRBD2. Germline trimming cut 0 bases from V and 7 bases from J; bases unmatched to any gene: 13. There are 18 residues in the CDR3. Germline CDR1 MGHRA, CDR2 YSYEKL. CDR3 region: CASSQDSLSSGSLNTQYF. In DNA form, the CDR3 reads TGCGCCAGCAGCCAAGATTCATTGTCTAGCGGGAGTTTAAATACGCAGTATTTT.

A word on this clone: The sample contains more than one DNA sequence encoding this CDR3. The chain combines TRBV6-1 with TRBJ2-5, with 7 bases matching TRBD1. Per the germline V gene, CDR1 is MNHNS and CDR2 is SASEGT. The CDR3 runs 13 residues. V lost 6 bases to trimming and J lost 0 bases; unmatched junction nucleotides: 1. CDR3 sequence (DNA): TGTGCCAGCAGAGGGACAGACCAAGAGACCCAGTACTTC. It codes for CASRGTDQETQYF.